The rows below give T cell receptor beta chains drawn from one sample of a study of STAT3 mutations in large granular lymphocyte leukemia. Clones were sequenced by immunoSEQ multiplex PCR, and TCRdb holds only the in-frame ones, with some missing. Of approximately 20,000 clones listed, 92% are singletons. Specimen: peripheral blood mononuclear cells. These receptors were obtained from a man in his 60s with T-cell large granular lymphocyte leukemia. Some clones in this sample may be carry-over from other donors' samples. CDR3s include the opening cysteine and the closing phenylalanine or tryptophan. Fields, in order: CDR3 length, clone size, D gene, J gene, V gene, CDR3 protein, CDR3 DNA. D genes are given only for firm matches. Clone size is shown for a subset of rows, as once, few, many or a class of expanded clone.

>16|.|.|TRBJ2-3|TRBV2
CASSSGSASLADTQYF
TGTGCCAGCAGTTCCGGGAGCGCCAGTCTTGCAGATACGCAGTATTTT
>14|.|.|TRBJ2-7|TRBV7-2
CASGHMGPPGEQYF
TGTGCCAGCGGCCACATGGGCCCCCCGGGAGAGCAGTACTTC
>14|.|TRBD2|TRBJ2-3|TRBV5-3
CARSLEGGTDTQYF
TGTGCCAGAAGCTTGGAGGGAGGGACAGATACGCAGTATTTT
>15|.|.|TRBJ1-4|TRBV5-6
CAYYPGGLLDEKLFF
TGTGCGTATTATCCGGGGGGCCTCTTGGATGAAAAACTGTTTTTT
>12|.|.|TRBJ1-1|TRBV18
CASSAVNTEAFF
TGTGCCAGCTCAGCAGTGAACACTGAAGCTTTCTTT
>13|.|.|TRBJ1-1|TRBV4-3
CASSQDRETEAFF
TGCGCCAGCAGCCAAGATAGGGAGACTGAAGCTTTCTTT
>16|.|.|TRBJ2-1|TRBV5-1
CASSLAGQNTYNEQFF
TGCGCCAGCAGCTTGGCCGGGCAGAATACCTACAATGAGCAGTTCTTC
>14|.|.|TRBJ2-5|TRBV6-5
CASTPPRGGETQYF
TGTGCCAGCACCCCCCCCAGGGGTGGTGAGACCCAGTACTTC
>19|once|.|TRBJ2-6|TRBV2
CASSDGAPGPGSGANVLTF
TGTGCCAGCAGTGATGGGGCTCCGGGCCCCGGCTCTGGGGCCAACGTCCTGACTTTC
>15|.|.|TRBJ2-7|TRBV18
CASSDPRDGSYEQYF
TGTGCCAGCTCAGACCCCCGGGACGGAAGCTACGAGCAGTACTTC
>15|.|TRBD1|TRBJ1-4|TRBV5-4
CASSLGTGGLGKLFF
TGTGCCAGCAGCTTGGGGACAGGGGGATTGGGAAAACTGTTTTTT
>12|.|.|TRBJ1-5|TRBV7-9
CASGDGYQPQHF
TGTGCCTCCGGGGATGGTTATCAGCCCCAGCATTTT
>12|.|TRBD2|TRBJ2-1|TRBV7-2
CASSPRLAEQFF
TGTGCCAGCAGCCCGAGACTAGCGGAGCAGTTCTTC
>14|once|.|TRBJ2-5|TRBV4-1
CASSQGGPQETQYF
TGCGCCAGCAGCCAAGGGGGACCCCAAGAGACCCAGTACTTC
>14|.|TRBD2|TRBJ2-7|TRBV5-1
CASTMTSGPYEQYF
TGCGCCAGCACTATGACTAGCGGGCCCTACGAGCAGTACTTC
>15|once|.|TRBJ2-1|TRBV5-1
CASSLGLVSYNEQFF
TGCGCCAGCAGCTTGGGACTAGTGTCGTACAATGAGCAGTTCTTC
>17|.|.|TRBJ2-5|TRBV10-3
CAISGGEVAGPGETQYF
TGTGCCATCAGTGGGGGGGAGGTGGCGGGACCGGGGGAGACCCAGTACTTC
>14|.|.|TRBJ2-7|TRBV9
CASSIAASSYEQYF
TGTGCCAGCAGCATAGCTGCGAGCTCCTACGAGCAGTACTTC
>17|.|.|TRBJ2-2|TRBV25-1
CASSDDRRGGNTGELFF
TGTGCCAGCAGTGATGACAGGCGCGGGGGTAACACCGGGGAGCTGTTTTTT
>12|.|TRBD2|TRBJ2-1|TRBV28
CASSSTSDEQFF
TGTGCCAGCAGTTCGACTAGCGATGAGCAGTTCTTC
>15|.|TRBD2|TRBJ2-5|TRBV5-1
CASSTGGGSMGTQYF
TGCGCCAGCAGTACAGGCGGCGGGAGCATGGGGACCCAGTACTTC
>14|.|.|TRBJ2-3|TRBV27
CASSLSYYTDTQYF
TGTGCCAGCAGTTTATCGTACTACACAGATACGCAGTATTTT
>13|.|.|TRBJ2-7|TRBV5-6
CASSPRVWNEQYF
TGTGCCAGCAGCCCCAGGGTTTGGAACGAGCAGTACTTC
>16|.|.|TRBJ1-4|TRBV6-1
CASSEGGALTNEKLFF
TGTGCCAGCAGTGAAGGGGGGGCGTTAACTAATGAAAAACTGTTTTTT
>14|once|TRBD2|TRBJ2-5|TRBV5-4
CASSFRSGRETQYF
TGTGCCAGCAGCTTCAGAAGCGGGAGAGAGACCCAGTACTTC
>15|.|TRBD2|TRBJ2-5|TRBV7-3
CASSLSSGREETQYF
TGTGCCAGCAGCTTAAGTAGCGGGAGGGAAGAGACCCAGTACTTC
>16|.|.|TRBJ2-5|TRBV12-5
CASGPGRGAPEETQYF
TGTGCTAGTGGCCCGGGTCGGGGGGCCCCCGAAGAGACCCAGTACTTC
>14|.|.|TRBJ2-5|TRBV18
CASSPSAGSETQYF
TGTGCCAGCTCACCCTCGGCCGGGTCGGAGACCCAGTACTTC
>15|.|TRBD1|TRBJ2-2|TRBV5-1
CASCRGQGGTGELFF
TGCGCCAGCTGCCGAGGACAGGGTGGGACCGGGGAGCTGTTTTTT